The rows below give T cell receptor beta chains drawn from one sample of a study of blood T cell repertoires in COVID-19. Clones were sequenced by immunoSEQ multiplex PCR, and TCRdb holds only the in-frame ones, with some missing. The sample consists of about 150,000 clones, under 95% of them appearing once. Sequenced material: peripheral blood. These receptors came from a man aged 45-60 years with acute or convalescent COVID-19. CDR3s include the opening cysteine and the closing phenylalanine or tryptophan. A D gene is named only where the DNA matches it firmly. Rows may omit the clone size; those that give it use once, few, many or a size class.

clone size | D gene | J gene | V gene | CDR3 protein | CDR3 DNA
. | TRBD1 | TRBJ2-6 | TRBV19 | CASNRGDPGANVLTF | TGTGCCAGTAACAGGGGCGACCCTGGGGCCAACGTCCTGACTTTC
. | . | TRBJ2-7 | TRBV9 | CASSVGASARDEQYF | TGTGCCAGCAGCGTAGGAGCTAGCGCGAGAGACGAGCAGTACTTC
once | . | TRBJ2-1 | TRBV9 | CASSSGDRQQFF | TGTGCCAGCAGCAGCGGGGACAGGCAGCAGTTCTTC
. | . | TRBJ2-2 | TRBV28 | CASWGLTGELFF | TGTGCCAGTTGGGGCCTCACCGGGGAGCTGTTTTTT
. | . | TRBJ1-6 | TRBV5-1 | CASSLGVRGSVESPLHF | TGCGCCAGCAGCTTGGGGGTCCGAGGAAGTGTGGAATCACCCCTCCACTTT
. | . | TRBJ2-1 | TRBV20-1 | CSARGLVEQFF | TGCAGTGCTAGAGGACTGGTTGAGCAGTTCTTC
. | . | TRBJ1-1 | TRBV10-3 | CAISEWQVNTEAFF | TGTGCCATCAGTGAGTGGCAGGTAAACACTGAAGCTTTCTTT
. | TRBD1 | TRBJ1-6 | TRBV5-1 | CASSLAGQGVNNSPLHF | TGCGCCAGCAGCTTGGCGGGACAGGGAGTTAATAATTCACCCCTCCACTTT
. | TRBD2 | TRBJ2-1 | TRBV7-8 | CASSSWTSTTIGNEQFF | TGTGCCAGCAGCTCCTGGACTAGCACCACTATTGGGAATGAGCAGTTCTTC
. | TRBD1 | TRBJ1-5 | TRBV6-1 | CASSRGQGGNQPQHF | TGTGCCAGCAGCCGGGGACAGGGGGGCAATCAGCCCCAGCATTTT
. | TRBD1 | TRBJ1-1 | TRBV10-1 | CATHPGTASRTEAFF | TGCGCCACCCATCCCGGGACAGCGTCTCGCACTGAAGCTTTCTTT
. | TRBD2 | TRBJ2-5 | TRBV18 | CASSPPGLSGIETQYF | TGTGCCAGCTCACCACCGGGACTAAGCGGAATTGAGACCCAGTACTTC
. | . | TRBJ2-3 | TRBV5-6 | CASSLYSGNADTQYF | TGTGCCAGCAGCTTGTATTCAGGGAACGCAGATACGCAGTATTTT
few | . | TRBJ1-4 | TRBV6-1 | CASSEDVGGATNEKLFF | TGTGCCAGCAGTGAAGACGTCGGGGGGGCCACTAATGAAAAACTGTTTTTT
. | TRBD2 | TRBJ2-3 | TRBV6-5 | CASSTGTSGGDTQYF | TGTGCCAGCAGCACCGGGACTAGCGGGGGGGATACGCAGTATTTT
. | TRBD1 | TRBJ2-1 | TRBV7-9 | CASSASGQGYNEQFF | TGTGCCAGCAGCGCCTCGGGACAGGGTTACAATGAGCAGTTCTTC
. | . | TRBJ2-3 | TRBV11-1 | CASSLVGGISTDTQYF | TGTGCCAGCAGCTTAGTCGGGGGAATAAGCACAGATACGCAGTATTTT
once | TRBD1 | TRBJ1-2 | TRBV7-3 | CASSLGTGYGYTF | TGTGCCAGCAGCTTAGGGACAGGGTATGGCTACACCTTC
few | . | TRBJ1-5 | TRBV30 | CAWRAGVGQPQHF | TGTGCCTGGAGGGCCGGGGTCGGGCAGCCCCAGCATTTT
once | TRBD1 | TRBJ2-1 | TRBV11-3 | CASSKGQGDHNEQFF | TGTGCCAGCAGCAAGGGACAGGGGGACCACAATGAGCAGTTCTTC
once | TRBD2 | TRBJ2-7 | TRBV6-5 | CASRVAGTYEQYF | TGTGCCAGCAGGGTAGCGGGAACCTACGAGCAGTACTTC
. | . | TRBJ1-1 | TRBV9 | CASSVGHTNTEAFF | TGTGCCAGCAGCGTAGGACATACGAACACTGAAGCTTTCTTT
. | . | TRBJ1-5 | TRBV4-1 | CASSQLGGPQHF | TGCGCCAGCAGCCAACTCGGTGGGCCCCAGCATTTT
once | . | TRBJ2-1 | TRBV9 | CASSRDWNVYNEQFF | TGTGCCAGCAGTCGGGACTGGAACGTCTACAATGAGCAGTTCTTC
. | . | TRBJ2-1 | TRBV14 | CASSPYRPYNEQFF | TGTGCCAGCAGCCCCTACAGGCCCTACAATGAGCAGTTCTTC